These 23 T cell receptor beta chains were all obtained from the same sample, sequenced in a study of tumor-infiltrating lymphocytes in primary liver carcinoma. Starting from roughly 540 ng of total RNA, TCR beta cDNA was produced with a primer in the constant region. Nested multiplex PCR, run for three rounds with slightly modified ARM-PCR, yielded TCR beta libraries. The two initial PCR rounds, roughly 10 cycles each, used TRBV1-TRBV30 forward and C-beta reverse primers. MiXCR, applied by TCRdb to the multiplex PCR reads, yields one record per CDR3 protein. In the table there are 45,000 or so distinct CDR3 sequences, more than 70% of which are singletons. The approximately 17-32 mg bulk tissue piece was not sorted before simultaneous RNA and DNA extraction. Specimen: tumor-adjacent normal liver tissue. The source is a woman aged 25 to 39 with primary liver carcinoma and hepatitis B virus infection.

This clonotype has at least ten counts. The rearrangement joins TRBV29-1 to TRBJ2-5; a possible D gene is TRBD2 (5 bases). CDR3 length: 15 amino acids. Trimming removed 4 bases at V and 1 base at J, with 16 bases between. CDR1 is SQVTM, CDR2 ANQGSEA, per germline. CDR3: CSVAYRRRFQETQYF. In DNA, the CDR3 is TGCAGCGTTGCGTACAGACGGAGGTTCCAAGAGACCCAGTACTTC.

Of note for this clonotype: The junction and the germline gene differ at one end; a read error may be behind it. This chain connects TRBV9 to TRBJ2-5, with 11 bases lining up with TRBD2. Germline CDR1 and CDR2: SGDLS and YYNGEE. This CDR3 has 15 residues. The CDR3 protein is CVSSVRTSGRETQYF. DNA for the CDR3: TGTGTCAGCAGCGTACGGACTAGCGGGCGAGAGACCCAGTACTTC.

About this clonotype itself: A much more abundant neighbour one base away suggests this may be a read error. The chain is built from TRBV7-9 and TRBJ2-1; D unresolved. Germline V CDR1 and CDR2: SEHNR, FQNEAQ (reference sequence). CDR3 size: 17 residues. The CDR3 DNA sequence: TGTGCCGGCAGCTTACCCCCTGGCCAGTCCTCCTACAATGAGCAGTTCTTC. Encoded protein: CAGSLPPGQSSYNEQFF.

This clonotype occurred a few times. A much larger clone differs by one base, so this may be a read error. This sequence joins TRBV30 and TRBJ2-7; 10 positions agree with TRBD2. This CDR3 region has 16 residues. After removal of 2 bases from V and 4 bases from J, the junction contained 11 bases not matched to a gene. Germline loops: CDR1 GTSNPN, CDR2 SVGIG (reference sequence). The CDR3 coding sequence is TGTGCCTGGAGTATTAAGAAGGCTAGCGGGAGTTACGAGCAGTACTTC. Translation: CAWSIKKASGSYEQYF.

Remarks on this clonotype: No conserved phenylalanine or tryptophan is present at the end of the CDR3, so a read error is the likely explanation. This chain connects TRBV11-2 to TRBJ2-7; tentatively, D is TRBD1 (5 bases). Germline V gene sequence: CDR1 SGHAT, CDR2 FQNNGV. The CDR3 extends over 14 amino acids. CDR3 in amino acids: CASGLVVGLGEQYL. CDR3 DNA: TGTGCCAGCGGCTTAGTGGTGGGGCTTGGCGAGCAGTACCTC.

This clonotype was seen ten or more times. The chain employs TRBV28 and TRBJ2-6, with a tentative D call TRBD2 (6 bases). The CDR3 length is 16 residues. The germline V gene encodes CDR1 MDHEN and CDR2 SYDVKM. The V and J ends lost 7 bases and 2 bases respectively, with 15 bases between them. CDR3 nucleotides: TGTGCCAGCAACCTGAAATGGGGGGCTGGGGCCAACGTCCTGACTTTC. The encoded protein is CASNLKWGAGANVLTF.

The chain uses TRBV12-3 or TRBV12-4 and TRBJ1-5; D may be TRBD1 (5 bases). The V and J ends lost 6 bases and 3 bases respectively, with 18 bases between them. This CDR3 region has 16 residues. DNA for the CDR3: TGTGCCAGCAGCCTATTAGATACGGGGACCAATCAGCCCCAGCATTTT. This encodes CASSLLDTGTNQPQHF.

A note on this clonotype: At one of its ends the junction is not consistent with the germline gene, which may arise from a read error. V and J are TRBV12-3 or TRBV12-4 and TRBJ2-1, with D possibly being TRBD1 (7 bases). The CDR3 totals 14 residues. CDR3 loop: CASNFGGTDNEQFF. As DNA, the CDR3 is TGTGCGAGCAACTTCGGAGGGACAGATAATGAGCAGTTCTTC.

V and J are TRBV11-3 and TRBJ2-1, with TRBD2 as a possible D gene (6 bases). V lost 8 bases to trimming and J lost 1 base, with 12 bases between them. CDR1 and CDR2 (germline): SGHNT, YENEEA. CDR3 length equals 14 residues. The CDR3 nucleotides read TGTGCCAGCGGGGGACTCCCTTCCTACAATGAGCAGTTCTTC. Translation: CASGGLPSYNEQFF.

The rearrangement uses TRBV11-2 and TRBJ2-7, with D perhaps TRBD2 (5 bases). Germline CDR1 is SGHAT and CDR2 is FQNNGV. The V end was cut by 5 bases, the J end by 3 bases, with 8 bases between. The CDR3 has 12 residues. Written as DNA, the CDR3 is TGTGCCAGCAGCCCCGGGGACTACGAGCAGTACTTC. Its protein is CASSPGDYEQYF.

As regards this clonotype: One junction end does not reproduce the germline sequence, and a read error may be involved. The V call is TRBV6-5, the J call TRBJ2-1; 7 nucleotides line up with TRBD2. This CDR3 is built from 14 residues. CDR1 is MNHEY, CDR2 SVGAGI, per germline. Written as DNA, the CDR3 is TGTGCCAGCAACCCGGGACTAACCGTCAATGAGCGGTTCTTC. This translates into CASNPGLTVNERFF.

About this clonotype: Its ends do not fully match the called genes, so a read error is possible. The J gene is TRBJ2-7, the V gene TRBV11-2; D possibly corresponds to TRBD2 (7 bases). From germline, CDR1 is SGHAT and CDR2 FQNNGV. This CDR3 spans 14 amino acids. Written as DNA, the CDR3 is TGTGTCGGCAGCTTAGTGGGGGGGCTTGGCGAGCAGTGCTTC. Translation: CVGSLVGGLGEQCF.

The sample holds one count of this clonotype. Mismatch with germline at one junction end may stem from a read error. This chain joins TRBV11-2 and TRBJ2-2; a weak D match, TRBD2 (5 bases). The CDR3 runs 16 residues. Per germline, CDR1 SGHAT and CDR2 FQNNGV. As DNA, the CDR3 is TGTGCCAGCGGCCCCGATCCCCAATTGAAGACCGGGGAGCTATTTTTT. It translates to CASGPDPQLKTGELFF.

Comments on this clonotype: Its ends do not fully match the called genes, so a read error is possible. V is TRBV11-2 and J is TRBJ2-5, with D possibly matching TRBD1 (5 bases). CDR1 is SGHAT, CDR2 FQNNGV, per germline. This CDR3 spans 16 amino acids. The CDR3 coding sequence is TGTGCCAGCAGCACAAGAACATGGGGCGCGAAGGAGACTCAGTACTTC. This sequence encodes CASSTRTWGAKETQYF.

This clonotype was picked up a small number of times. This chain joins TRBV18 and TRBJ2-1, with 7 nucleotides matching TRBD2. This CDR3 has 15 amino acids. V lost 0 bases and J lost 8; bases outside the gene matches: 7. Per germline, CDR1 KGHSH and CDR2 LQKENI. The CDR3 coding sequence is TGTGCCAGCTCACCACCGTGGCGGGAGCGGTATGAGCAGTTCTTC. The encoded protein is CASSPPWRERYEQFF.

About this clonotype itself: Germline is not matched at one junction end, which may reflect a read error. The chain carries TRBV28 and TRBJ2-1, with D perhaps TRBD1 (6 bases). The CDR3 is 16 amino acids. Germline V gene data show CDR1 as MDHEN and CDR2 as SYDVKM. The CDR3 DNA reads TGTCCCAGTAGTTTCGAGGGGTGGCAGGGGTGGAATGAGCAGTTCTTC. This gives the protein CPSSFEGWQGWNEQFF. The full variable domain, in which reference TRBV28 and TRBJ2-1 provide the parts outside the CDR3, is DVKVTQSSRYLVKRTGEKVFLECVQDMDHENMFWYRQDPGLGLRLIYFSYDVKMKEKGDIPEGYSVSREKKERFSLILESASTNQTSMYLCPSSFEGWQGWNEQFFGPGTRLTVL.

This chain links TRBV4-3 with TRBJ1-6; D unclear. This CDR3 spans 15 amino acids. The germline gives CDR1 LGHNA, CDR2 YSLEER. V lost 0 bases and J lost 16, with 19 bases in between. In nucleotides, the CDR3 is TGCGCCAGCAGCCAAGAGAGCTCCTATAACTTACCACTCCACTTT. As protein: CASSQESSYNLPLHF.

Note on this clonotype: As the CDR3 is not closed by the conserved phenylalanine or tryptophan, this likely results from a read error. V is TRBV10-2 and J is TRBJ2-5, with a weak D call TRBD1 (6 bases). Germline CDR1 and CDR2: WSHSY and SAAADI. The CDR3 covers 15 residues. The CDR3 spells CASTEWAGVHETQYI. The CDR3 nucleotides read TGCGCCAGCACTGAGTGGGCAGGGGTTCATGAGACCCAGTACATC.

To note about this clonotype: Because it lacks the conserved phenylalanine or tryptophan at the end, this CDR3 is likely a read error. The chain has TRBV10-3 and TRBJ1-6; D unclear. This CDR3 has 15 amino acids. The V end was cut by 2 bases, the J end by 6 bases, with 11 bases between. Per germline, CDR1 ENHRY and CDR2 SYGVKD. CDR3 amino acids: CAISERGSLNSPLHS. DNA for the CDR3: TGTGCCATCAGTGAGCGAGGGTCCCTTAATTCACCCCTCCACTCT.

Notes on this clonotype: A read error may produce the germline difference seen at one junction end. The CDR3 loop reads CSVGTSPEGRKQYF. The CDR3 bases are TGCAGTGTTGGTACCTCCCCAGAGGGGCGCAAGCAGTACTTC. The J gene is TRBJ2-7, the V gene TRBV29-1, with D possibly being TRBD1 or TRBD2 (5 bases each). The germline gives CDR1 SQVTM, CDR2 ANQGSEA. This CDR3 is built from 14 residues.

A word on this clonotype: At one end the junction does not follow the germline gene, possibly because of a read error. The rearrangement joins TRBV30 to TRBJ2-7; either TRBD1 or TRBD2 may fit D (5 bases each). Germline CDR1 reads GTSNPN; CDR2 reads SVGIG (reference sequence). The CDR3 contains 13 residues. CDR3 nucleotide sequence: TGTGCCTGGAGATCAATCTTGGGGGACGAGCAGTACTTT. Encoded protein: CAWRSILGDEQYF.

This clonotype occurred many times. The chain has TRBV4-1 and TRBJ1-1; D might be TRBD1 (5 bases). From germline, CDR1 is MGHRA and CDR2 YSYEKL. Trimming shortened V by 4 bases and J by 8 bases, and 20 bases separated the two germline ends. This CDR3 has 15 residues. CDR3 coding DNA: TGCGCCAGCAGCCCCCCCCGCACAGTCAGGGTAGAAGCTTTCTTT. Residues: CASSPPRTVRVEAFF.

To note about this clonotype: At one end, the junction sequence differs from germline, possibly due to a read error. Here the CDR3 DNA reads TGCGCCAGCAGCTTGATAGCGGGAGGGCCTCGATATGCCTACAATGGGCAGTTCTTC. Its protein product is CASSLIAGGPRYAYNGQFF. The V call is TRBV5-4, the J call TRBJ2-1; 11 bases map to TRBD2. The CDR3 consists of 19 residues. Germline loops: CDR1 SGHNT, CDR2 YYREEE (reference sequence).